Each of the 16 T cell receptor beta chains below was sequenced from the same sample in a study of T cells after yellow fever vaccination. Using its own MiXCR run on the 5' RACE reads, TCRdb lists one record per CDR3 protein. The sample consists of just under 600,000 distinct CDR3 sequences, less than 15% of them appearing once. The sample consisted of PBMCs, taken on the day of the yellow fever booster vaccination. The receptors were gathered from a man aged 30-40 years who received the YFV17D yellow fever vaccine.

The rearrangement uses TRBV20-1 and TRBJ2-3, with D perhaps matching TRBD1 (7 bases). The CDR3 extends over 15 amino acids. Germline loops: CDR1 DFQATT, CDR2 SNEGSKA (reference sequence). The germline V and J ends were trimmed by 5 bases and 6 bases, with 21 bases remaining between them. CDR3 DNA sequence: TGCAGTGCTTCGGACCAGGGGGTTGGAGGGGATACGCAGTATTTT. The encoded protein is CSASDQGVGGDTQYF.

This clonotype was seen a handful of times. V gene TRBV20-1 combines with J gene TRBJ2-5, with TRBD2 identical over 7 bases. With 8 bases clipped from V and 6 bases from J, the junction kept 9 bases outside the gene matches. Germline V gene lookup returns CDR1 DFQATT and CDR2 SNEGSKA (reference sequence). CDR3 length: 12 residues. CDR3 in amino acids: CSPAGGSKTQYF. The CDR3 DNA reads TGCAGTCCCGCTGGCGGGAGTAAGACCCAGTACTTC.

The CDR3 loop is CASSLEGTRGLEQYF. In nucleotides, the CDR3 is TGTGCCAGCAGCTTGGAGGGGACTAGGGGCCTCGAGCAGTACTTC. This chain joins TRBV5-5 and TRBJ2-7; 8 nucleotides align to TRBD2. V shed 0 bases, J shed 6 bases, and the junction held 8 bases outside the gene matches. The CDR3 covers 15 residues. Germline values: CDR1 SGHKS, CDR2 YYEKEE (reference sequence).

Concerning this clonotype: The junction does not match germline at one end; this may be a read error. The V gene is TRBV7-8, the J gene TRBJ1-5, with D hard to call. The CDR3 totals 15 residues. Germline V gene data show CDR1 as SGHVS and CDR2 as FQNEAQ. The CDR3 protein is CASSPDRAGNRPQHF. The CDR3 nucleotides are TGTGCCAGCAGCCCCGACCGGGCGGGCAATCGGCCCCAGCATTTT.

The chain links TRBV6-5 to TRBJ2-7; D is undetermined. CDR1 and CDR2 from the germline V gene are MNHEY and SVGAGI. The CDR3 has 14 residues. V was shortened by 2 bases and J by 1 base, with 9 bases between the two germline ends. The CDR3, as DNA: TGTGCCAGCAGTTACCTTGGGGTGTCCTACGAGCAGTACTTC. Amino acid sequence: CASSYLGVSYEQYF.

This clonotype was counted a few times. V gene TRBV20-1 combines with J gene TRBJ2-7; 9 nucleotides line up with TRBD1. V lost 6 bases, J lost 5 bases, and 5 bases stayed unmatched. CDR3 size: 12 residues. Looked up from germline, CDR1 is DFQATT and CDR2 is SNEGSKA (reference sequence). As DNA, the CDR3 is TGCAGTGCCACGACAGGGGGGGACGAGCAGTACTTC. As protein: CSATTGGDEQYF.

The genes are TRBV7-8 and TRBJ2-5, with no clear D. CDR3 length: 15 amino acids. V lost 0 bases to trimming and J lost 5 bases, with 13 bases between them. Germline assignment: CDR1 SGHVS and CDR2 FQNEAQ. The CDR3: CASSLAVGNLETQYF. CDR3 DNA: TGTGCCAGCAGCTTAGCAGTCGGAAATTTGGAGACCCAGTACTTC.

The CDR3 loop is CASHPGGSYNEQFF. CDR3 nucleotide sequence: TGCGCCAGCCATCCGGGAGGGTCCTACAATGAGCAGTTCTTC. The chain uses TRBV5-1 and TRBJ2-1; TRBD2 agrees at 8 bases. CDR3 size: 14 residues. CDR1 and CDR2 from the germline V gene are SGHRS and YFSETQ. V was clipped by 7 bases and J by 1 base; unmatched bases: 4.

The chain carries TRBV5-4 and TRBJ2-3; 7 bases are a match to TRBD2. CDR1 and CDR2 from the germline V gene are SGHNT and YYREEE (reference sequence). This CDR3 is built from 16 residues. With V trimmed by 0 bases and J by 0 bases, 4 bases remained unmatched. The DNA for the CDR3 is TGTGCCAGCAGCTTGGCCGGGGGGTTGAGCACAGATACGCAGTATTTT. Translating it yields CASSLAGGLSTDTQYF.

V gene TRBV29-1 combines with J gene TRBJ2-1; D perhaps matches TRBD2 (7 bases). The CDR3 length is 15 residues. Germline V gene lookup returns CDR1 SQVTM and CDR2 ANQGSEA. The V end was cut by 1 base, the J end by 7 bases, with 17 bases between. The CDR3 loop reads CSVEGGGARMNEQFF. Here the CDR3 DNA reads TGCAGCGTTGAAGGAGGGGGGGCTAGAATGAATGAGCAGTTCTTC.

This clonotype came up a few times. Written as DNA, the CDR3 is TGCGCCAGCAGCTCCCTCCTATCCGGGACCAACAATGAGCAGTTCTTC. This encodes CASSSLLSGTNNEQFF. The chain employs TRBV5-1 and TRBJ2-1; D tentatively reads TRBD1 or TRBD2 (5 bases each). CDR1 is SGHRS and CDR2 is YFSETQ in the germline V gene. The CDR3 has 16 amino acids. The V end was cut by 3 bases, the J end by 5 bases, with 18 bases between.

This clonotype has ten or more counts. The gene calls are TRBV6-1 and TRBJ2-2; TRBD1 matches 7 bases. CDR3 size: 13 residues. Germline CDR1 reads MNHNS; CDR2 reads SASEGT. J lost 7 bases, V lost 8 bases, and 7 bases had no gene match. Here the CDR3 reads CASCRGQSGELFF. The DNA for the CDR3 is TGTGCCAGCTGTAGGGGGCAGAGCGGGGAGCTGTTTTTT.

This rearrangement joins TRBV20-1 to TRBJ2-5; TRBD1 matches at 9 bases. Germline V gene data show CDR1 as DFQATT and CDR2 as SNEGSKA (reference sequence). This CDR3 contains 14 residues. Trimming took 5 bases from V and 1 from J; bases not matched to a gene: 5. In DNA, the CDR3 is TGCAGTGCTGGAACAGGGGGCGGCCAAGAGACCCAGTACTTC. Amino acids: CSAGTGGGQETQYF.

This sequence joins TRBV2 and TRBJ1-1; D remains unclear. Germline CDR1 reads SNHLY; CDR2 reads FYNNEI. This CDR3 is 13 amino acids long. The ends were cut back, 0 bases at V and 3 bases at J, with 5 bases in the middle. CDR3 protein: CASSEARYTEAFF. CDR3 nucleotides: TGTGCCAGCAGTGAAGCCCGGTACACTGAAGCTTTCTTT.

Here the CDR3 DNA reads TGTGCCAGCCTATCTTCAACCGGGGAGCTGTTTTTT. Encoded protein: CASLSSTGELFF. The chain has TRBV25-1 and TRBJ2-2, with unresolved D. Trimming stripped 8 bases from V and 5 bases from J, with 9 bases between. Germline-derived CDR1 and CDR2 are MGHDK and SYGVNS. There are 12 residues in the CDR3.

This clonotype was detected a few times. J is TRBJ2-4 and V is TRBV24-1; D may be TRBD1 (5 bases). V was trimmed by 4 bases and J by 0 bases, leaving 9 bases between them. The CDR3 runs 15 residues. Germline lookup yields CDR1 KGHDR and CDR2 SFDVKD. CDR3 sequence: CATSEPTAAKNIQYF. The DNA of the CDR3 is TGTGCCACCAGTGAGCCGACAGCAGCCAAAAACATTCAGTACTTC.